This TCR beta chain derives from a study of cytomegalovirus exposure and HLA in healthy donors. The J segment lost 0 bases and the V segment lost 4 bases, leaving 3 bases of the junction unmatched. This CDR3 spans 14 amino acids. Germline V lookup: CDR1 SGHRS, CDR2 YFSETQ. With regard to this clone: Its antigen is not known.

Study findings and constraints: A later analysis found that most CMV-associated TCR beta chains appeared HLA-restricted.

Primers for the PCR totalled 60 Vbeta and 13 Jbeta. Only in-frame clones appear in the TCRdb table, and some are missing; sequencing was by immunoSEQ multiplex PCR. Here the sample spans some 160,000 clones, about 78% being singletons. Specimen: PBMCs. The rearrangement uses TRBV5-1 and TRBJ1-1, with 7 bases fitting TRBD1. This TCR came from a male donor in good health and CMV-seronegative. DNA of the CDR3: TGCGCCAGCAGCGTACAGGGGTTGAACACTGAAGCTTTCTTT. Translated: CASSVQGLNTEAFF.